This passage covers 12 T cell receptor beta chains from one sample sequenced in a study of cytomegalovirus exposure and HLA in healthy donors. Measured with immunoSEQ multiplex PCR; TCRdb has only the in-frame clones, and not every one. The sample has 300,000 to 450,000 clones; about nine tenths are singletons. The sequencing sample was made of PBMCs. Source of these receptors: a woman aged 18-30 years in good health and CMV-seronegative.

The chain links TRBV5-1 to TRBJ2-5, with TRBD1 matching 7 bases. V was pared by 4 bases and J by 1 base, with 7 bases of the junction left unmatched. Germline V lookup: CDR1 SGHRS, CDR2 YFSETQ. The CDR3 totals 15 residues. This CDR3 is CASSRAQGVQETQYF. Written as DNA, the CDR3 is TGCGCCAGCAGCCGGGCGCAGGGGGTCCAAGAGACCCAGTACTTC.

The sample holds a few counts of this clone. This chain uses TRBV19 with TRBJ2-1; D gene uncertain. Germline V gene lookup returns CDR1 LNHDA and CDR2 SQIVND (reference sequence). Trimming pared 5 bases from V and 5 bases from J, leaving 13 bases between. The CDR3 sequence is 14 residues long. In DNA form, the CDR3 reads TGTGCCAGTAGTCCCTCCGCAGGCCACAATGAGCAGTTCTTC. As protein: CASSPSAGHNEQFF.

V gene TRBV28 combines with J gene TRBJ1-5; 8 positions agree with TRBD1. V dropped 8 bases and J dropped 5; count of bases not matched to a gene: 5. The CDR3 covers 13 residues. Per germline, CDR1 MDHEN and CDR2 SYDVKM. The CDR3 bases are TGTGCCAGCGGAGACAGGGGATATCAGCCCCAGCATTTT. It is translated as CASGDRGYQPQHF.

The count of this clone is one. The V and J genes are TRBV18 and TRBJ1-2; unclear D gene. This CDR3 is built from 13 residues. Germline V gene data show CDR1 as KGHSH and CDR2 as LQKENI. V lost 4 bases and J lost 5, with 11 bases in between. The CDR3 DNA reads TGTGCCAGCTCACTGAACCCCAGTTATGGCTACACCTTC. It encodes CASSLNPSYGYTF.

J is TRBJ2-1 and V is TRBV27; D perhaps matches TRBD2 (7 bases). Trimming stripped 3 bases from V and 8 bases from J, with 20 bases between. CDR1 and CDR2 (germline): MNHEY, SMNVEV (reference sequence). CDR3 size: 16 residues. In DNA form, the CDR3 reads TGTGCCAGCAGTTTTTCCGGCGGGGGCCTCGGTTATGAGCAGTTCTTC. Translated, it gives CASSFSGGGLGYEQFF.

The chain joins TRBV6-6 to TRBJ2-5; 7 bases agree with TRBD1. Germline-derived CDR1 and CDR2 are MNHNY and SVGAGI (reference sequence). V was pared by 2 bases and J by 5 bases, with 5 bases of the junction left unmatched. The CDR3 consists of 14 residues. CDR3 sequence: CASSYDRVLETQYF. For the CDR3, the DNA is TGTGCCAGCAGTTACGACAGGGTCCTCGAGACCCAGTACTTC.

This clone is a singleton in its sample. The V gene is TRBV28, the J gene TRBJ2-2; possible D gene TRBD2, 5 bases. Germline V gene data show CDR1 as MDHEN and CDR2 as SYDVKM. CDR3 length equals 16 residues. V lost 7 bases and J 1 base, leaving 16 bases between the germline ends. The CDR3 nucleotides are TGTGCCAGCACATCCCCGCGGACTCTGAACACCGGGGAGCTGTTTTTT. Its translation is CASTSPRTLNTGELFF.

The rearrangement joins TRBV19 to TRBJ2-7; TRBD2 aligns across 11 bases. Per the germline V gene, CDR1 is LNHDA and CDR2 is SQIVND (reference sequence). V gave up 6 bases and J gave up 6 bases; unmatched junction bases: 4. This CDR3 has 13 amino acids. The CDR3 region has the DNA TGTGCCAGTAGCCCACTAGCGGGAGTCGAGCAGTACTTC. This encodes CASSPLAGVEQYF.

This chain connects TRBV9 to TRBJ2-3; 14 bases agree with TRBD2. The CDR3 loop spans 17 amino acids. Germline values: CDR1 SGDLS, CDR2 YYNGEE. V trimming: 4 bases; J trimming: 10 bases; junction bases outside the gene matches: 14. The chain's CDR3 is CASSPNRSGLAGVAQYF. CDR3 nucleotide sequence: TGTGCCAGCAGCCCCAATCGTTCGGGACTAGCGGGAGTAGCGCAGTATTTT.

The chain recombines TRBV28 with TRBJ1-2; 8 bases line up with TRBD1. The V segment lost 3 bases and the J segment 7 bases; nucleotides outside the gene matches: 10. The CDR3 is 15 residues long. The germline V gene encodes CDR1 MDHEN and CDR2 SYDVKM. This CDR3 reads CASSFPPGQGSGYTF. The CDR3 nucleotides read TGTGCCAGCAGTTTCCCCCCCGGACAGGGTAGTGGCTACACCTTC.

This clone was seen a single time. The V gene is TRBV27, the J gene TRBJ2-2, with 7 bases identical to TRBD1. Per germline, CDR1 MNHEY and CDR2 SMNVEV (reference sequence). J was trimmed by 3 bases and V by 2 bases; bases with no gene match: 6. CDR3 length: 16 amino acids. The CDR3 nucleotides are TGTGCCAGCAGTTTAGACAGGGCGAGGTACACCGGGGAGCTGTTTTTT. It encodes CASSLDRARYTGELFF.

The chain recombines TRBV28 with TRBJ2-3; TRBD2 matches 7 bases. The CDR3 runs to 15 residues. The junction had 6 bases not matched to a gene; V was cut back by 2 bases and J by 4 bases. Per germline, CDR1 MDHEN and CDR2 SYDVKM. The CDR3 region has the DNA TGTGCCAGCAGTTTAGGCGGGAGAATTCCAGATACGCAGTATTTT. Amino acid sequence: CASSLGGRIPDTQYF.